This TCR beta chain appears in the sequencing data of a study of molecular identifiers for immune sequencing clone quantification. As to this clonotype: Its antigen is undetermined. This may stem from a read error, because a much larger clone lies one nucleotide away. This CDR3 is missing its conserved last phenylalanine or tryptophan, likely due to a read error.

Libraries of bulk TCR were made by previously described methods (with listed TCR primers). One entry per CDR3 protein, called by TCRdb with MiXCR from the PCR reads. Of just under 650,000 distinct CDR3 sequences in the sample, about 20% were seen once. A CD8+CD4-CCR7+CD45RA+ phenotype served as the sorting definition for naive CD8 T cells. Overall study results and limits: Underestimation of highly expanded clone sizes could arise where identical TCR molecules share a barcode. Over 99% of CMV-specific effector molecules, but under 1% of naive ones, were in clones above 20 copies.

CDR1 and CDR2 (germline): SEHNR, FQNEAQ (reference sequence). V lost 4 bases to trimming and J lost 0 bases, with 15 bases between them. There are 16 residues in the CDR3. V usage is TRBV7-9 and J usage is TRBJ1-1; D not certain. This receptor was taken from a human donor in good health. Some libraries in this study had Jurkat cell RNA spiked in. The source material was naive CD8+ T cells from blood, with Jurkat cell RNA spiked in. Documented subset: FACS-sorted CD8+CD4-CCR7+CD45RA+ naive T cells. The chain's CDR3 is CASSSSPTALNTEAFL. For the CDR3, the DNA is TGTGCCAGCAGCTCCTCCCCCACAGCCCTGAACACTGAAGCTTTCTTG.